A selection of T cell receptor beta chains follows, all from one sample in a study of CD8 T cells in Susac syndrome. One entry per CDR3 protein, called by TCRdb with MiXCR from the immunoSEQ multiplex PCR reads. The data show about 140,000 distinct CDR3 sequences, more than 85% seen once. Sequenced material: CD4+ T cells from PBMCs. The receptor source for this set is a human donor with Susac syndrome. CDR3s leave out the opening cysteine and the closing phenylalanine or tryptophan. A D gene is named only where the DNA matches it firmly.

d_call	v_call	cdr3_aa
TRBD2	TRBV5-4	ASSPKTSGTYEQY
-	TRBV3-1	ASSQRQELTEAF
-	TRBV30	AWTQGLAKNIQY
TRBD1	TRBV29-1	SGTGGSSSGELF
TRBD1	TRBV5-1	ASSRTGDYGYT
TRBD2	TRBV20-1	SARDLLAGDTGELF
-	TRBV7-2	ASSPGAHTDTQY
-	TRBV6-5	ASSYGQPSTDTQY
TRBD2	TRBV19	ASRPGLRSDTQY
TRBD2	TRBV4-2	ASSGSGTSSYNEQF
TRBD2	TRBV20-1	SAQRLAGTTYEQY
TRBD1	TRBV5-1	ASSPRTGMSTEAF
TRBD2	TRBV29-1	SVQTSGSFRF
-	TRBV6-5	ASSPRDGFNQPQH
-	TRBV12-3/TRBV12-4	ASSIHTGELF
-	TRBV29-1	SVEDSPDTQY
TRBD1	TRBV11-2	ASSTRTGRNGYT
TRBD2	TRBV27	ASSTDLWGGETQY
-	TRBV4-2	ASSQVNPAGSTEAF
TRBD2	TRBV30	AWSVGTRYQETQY
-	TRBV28	ASTILGGQETQY
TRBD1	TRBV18	ASSSIDRDGYT
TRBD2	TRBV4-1	ASSQGGRGDIQY
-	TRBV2	ASGDSSATDTQY
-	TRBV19	ASRSPVDEQF
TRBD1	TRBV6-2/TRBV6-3	ASRTGYSNQPQH
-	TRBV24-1	ATEGNSYEQY
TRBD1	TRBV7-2	ASSFGTGGGSRETQY
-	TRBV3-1	ASSAGGRTEAF
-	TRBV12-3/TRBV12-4	ASSLGHMNYGYT
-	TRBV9	ASSVHLSSYGYT
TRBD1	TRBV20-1	SAPDRGTSIGYEQY
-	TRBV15	ATSKTDLLPYEQY
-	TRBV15	ATSRGDINQPQH
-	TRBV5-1	ASSLAIDERNYNEQF
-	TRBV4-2	ASSQDGLETQY
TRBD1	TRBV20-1	SAPTGPGELF
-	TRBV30	AWSVLRFYGYT
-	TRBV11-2	ASSLGRNIQY
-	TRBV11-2	ASSSPGTALGYGYT
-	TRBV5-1	ASSFEGFTGELF
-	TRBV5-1	ASSLGDPKQF
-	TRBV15	ATSRGNQPQH
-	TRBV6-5	ASSTPRGPGTYPGQQY